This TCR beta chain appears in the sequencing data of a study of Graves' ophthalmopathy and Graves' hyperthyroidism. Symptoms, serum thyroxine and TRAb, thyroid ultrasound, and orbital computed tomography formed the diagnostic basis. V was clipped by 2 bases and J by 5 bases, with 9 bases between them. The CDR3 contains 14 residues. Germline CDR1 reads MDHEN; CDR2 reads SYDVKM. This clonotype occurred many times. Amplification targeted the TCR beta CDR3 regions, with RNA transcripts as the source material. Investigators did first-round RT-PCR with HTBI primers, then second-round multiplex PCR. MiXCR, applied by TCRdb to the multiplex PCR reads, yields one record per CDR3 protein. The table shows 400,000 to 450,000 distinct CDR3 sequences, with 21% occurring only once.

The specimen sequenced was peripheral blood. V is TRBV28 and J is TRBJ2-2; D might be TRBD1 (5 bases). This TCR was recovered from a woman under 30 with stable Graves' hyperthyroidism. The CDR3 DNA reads TGTGCCAGCAGTTTAAGGGGTTGGACCGGGGAGCTGTTTTTT. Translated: CASSLRGWTGELFF.